Listed here are 9 T cell receptor beta chains from one sample, sequenced in a study of blood T cell repertoires in COVID-19. Generated by immunoSEQ multiplex PCR, the TCRdb table keeps only in-frame clones and is missing some. The profile shows about 140,000 clones, roughly 86% of them singletons. The source material was PBMCs or T cells enriched from blood (not recorded which). Receptors were obtained from a woman aged 45-60 years with acute COVID-19.

This chain uses TRBV7-3 with TRBJ2-5; 15 bases line up with TRBD2. This CDR3 is 15 amino acids long. The trim removed 5 bases at V and 4 bases at J, leaving 2 bases unmatched. The germline V gene has CDR1 SGHTA and CDR2 FQGTGA. The CDR3 coding sequence is TGTGCCAGCAGCCCGGGACTAGCGGGAGGAGAGACCCAGTACTTC. This codes for CASSPGLAGGETQYF. Drawing the rest from reference TRBV7-3 and TRBJ2-5, the complete variable domain is GAGVSQTPSNKVTEKGKYVELRCDPISGHTALYWYRQSLGQGPEFLIYFQGTGAADDSGLPNDRFFAVRPEGSVSTLKIQRTERGDSAVYLCASSPGLAGGETQYFGPGTRLLVL.

The chain has TRBV29-1 and TRBJ2-1; D perhaps matches TRBD1 (7 bases). Per the germline V gene, CDR1 is SQVTM and CDR2 is ANQGSEA. The V and J ends lost 3 bases and 0 bases respectively, with 15 bases between them. The CDR3 loop spans 16 amino acids. This CDR3 is CSVEGGAGGSYNEQFF. CDR3 in DNA: TGCAGCGTTGAGGGCGGGGCAGGGGGCTCCTACAATGAGCAGTTCTTC.

The chain carries TRBV6-5 and TRBJ2-7; 7 bases agree with TRBD2. With 6 bases clipped from V and 5 bases from J, the junction kept 10 bases outside the gene matches. Germline CDR1 reads MNHEY; CDR2 reads SVGAGI. The CDR3 covers 14 residues. CDR3 in amino acids: CASSSSSGVDEQYF. CDR3 bases: TGTGCCAGCAGCTCATCAAGCGGGGTCGACGAGCAGTACTTC.

The chain has TRBV6-1 and TRBJ2-4; 7 bases map to TRBD2. Germline lookup yields CDR1 MNHNS and CDR2 SASEGT. There are 18 residues in the CDR3. V dropped 2 bases and J dropped 0; count of bases not matched to a gene: 10. The CDR3 DNA is TGTGCCAGCAGTGAATTTGCGGCGGGAGACCCAGCCAAAAACATTCAGTACTTC. Amino acids: CASSEFAAGDPAKNIQYF.

The genes are TRBV10-3 and TRBJ2-5; the D is unclear. This CDR3 is 12 amino acids long. V gave up 5 bases and J gave up 0 bases, with 4 bases separating them. Germline-derived CDR1 and CDR2 are ENHRY and SYGVKD. The CDR3 region is CAISSYQETQYF. The CDR3 DNA follows: TGTGCCATCAGTTCGTACCAAGAGACCCAGTACTTC.

V is TRBV3-1 (or the pseudogene TRBV3-2) and J is TRBJ2-7; D gene uncertain. This CDR3 comprises 14 residues. Deletions cut 0 bases from V and 4 bases from J, with 10 bases between. Looked up from germline, CDR1 is LGHDT and CDR2 is YNNKEL (reference sequence). The CDR3 DNA follows: TGTGCCAGCAGCCAAGATGCTCTCGCGTACGAGCAGTACTTC. Translated, it gives CASSQDALAYEQYF.

In this sample, this clone turned up once. The chain has TRBV2 and TRBJ2-7, with TRBD1 as a possible D gene (6 bases). The CDR3 loop spans 13 amino acids. Trimming stripped 6 bases from V and 2 bases from J, with 11 bases between. CDR1 is SNHLY and CDR2 is FYNNEI in the germline V gene. This chain's CDR3 is CASSAGVAYEQYF. CDR3 nucleotides: TGTGCCAGCAGCGCAGGGGTCGCCTACGAGCAGTACTTC.

The chain is built from TRBV11-2 and TRBJ2-3; TRBD2 matches 7 bases. Trimming at V came to 2 bases and at J to 3 bases, leaving 8 bases not matched to a gene. This CDR3 spans 16 amino acids. Germline loops: CDR1 SGHAT, CDR2 FQNNGV. This CDR3 reads CASSLLGSSGTDTQYF. In DNA, the CDR3 is TGTGCCAGCAGCTTATTGGGTTCTAGCGGAACAGATACGCAGTATTTT. The full variable domain, rest sourced from reference TRBV11-2 and TRBJ2-3, is EAGVAQSPRYKIIEKRQSVAFWCNPISGHATLYWYQQILGQGPKLLIQFQNNGVVDDSQLPKDRFSAERLKGVDSTLKIQPAKLEDSAVYLCASSLLGSSGTDTQYFGPGTRLTVL.

For the CDR3, the DNA is TGTGCCAGCAGCAACCGACAGGGTTTCACTGAAGCTTTCTTT. Protein product: CASSNRQGFTEAFF. The chain combines TRBV9 with TRBJ1-1; TRBD1 agrees at 7 bases. The junction had 7 bases not matched to a gene; V was cut back by 4 bases and J by 4 bases. The CDR3 totals 14 residues. Germline V gene sequence: CDR1 SGDLS, CDR2 YYNGEE. Looking up the rest from reference TRBV9 and TRBJ1-1 gives the full variable domain: DSGVTQTPKHLITATGQRVTLRCSPRSGDLSVYWYQQSLDQGLQFLIQYYNGEERAKGNILERFSAQQFPDLHSELNLSSLELGDSALYFCASSNRQGFTEAFFGQGTRLTVV.